Below are 9 T cell receptor beta chains sequenced from a single sample in a study of cytomegalovirus exposure and HLA in healthy donors. PCR employed 60 Vbeta and 13 Jbeta primers. TCRdb's table, derived via immunoSEQ multiplex PCR, lists solely in-frame clones and lacks some. The sample shows approximately 210,000 clones, 87% of them seen only once. Input material: PBMCs. Receptor source: a man aged 25 to 40 in good health and CMV-seronegative.

The genes are TRBV7-2 and TRBJ1-6; D unclear. V dropped 3 bases and J dropped 10 bases, with 13 bases sitting between them. There are 14 residues in the CDR3. Germline values: CDR1 SGHTA, CDR2 FQGNSA. The CDR3 reads CASSFARQRSPLHF. The CDR3 nucleotides are TGTGCCAGCAGCTTTGCGAGGCAGAGGTCACCCCTCCACTTT.

The chain links TRBV15 to TRBJ2-3; D possibly corresponds to TRBD2 (5 bases). Trimming removed 0 bases at V and 0 bases at J, with 13 bases between. There are 17 residues in the CDR3. Germline CDR1 and CDR2: LNHNV and YYDKDF (reference sequence). The DNA for the CDR3 is TGTGCCACCAGCAGAGATGCGTCGGGGTATAGCACAGATACGCAGTATTTT. It is translated as CATSRDASGYSTDTQYF.

The chain employs TRBV7-9 and TRBJ2-4, with 7 bases fitting TRBD1. The CDR3 runs to 12 residues. Germline assignment: CDR1 SEHNR and CDR2 FQNEAQ (reference sequence). J was trimmed by 7 bases and V by 4 bases; bases with no gene match: 1. CDR3 loop: CASSSGQNIQYF. In DNA form, the CDR3 reads TGTGCCAGCAGCTCGGGACAGAACATTCAGTACTTC.

CDR3 sequence reads: CASSDSGQGGDTQYF. CDR3 in DNA: TGTGCCAGCAGTGACTCCGGACAGGGGGGAGATACGCAGTATTTT. The rearrangement joins TRBV6-4 to TRBJ2-3; 10 bases agree with TRBD1. The V segment lost 0 bases and the J segment 5 bases; nucleotides outside the gene matches: 2. The CDR3 covers 15 residues. Germline lookup yields CDR1 MRHNA and CDR2 SNTAGT.

V and J are TRBV7-9 and TRBJ1-3; 10 bases line up with TRBD1. V trimming: 5 bases; J trimming: 0 bases; junction bases outside the gene matches: 13. Germline V lookup: CDR1 SEHNR, CDR2 FQNEAQ (reference sequence). This CDR3 has 19 residues. The CDR3 bases are TGTGCCAGCAGCAGCCGGGACAGGGGCCTCTTCCCCTCTGGAAACACCATATATTTT. It codes for CASSSRDRGLFPSGNTIYF. Together with reference TRBV7-9 and TRBJ1-3, the CDR3 gives the full variable domain: DTGVSQNPRHKITKRGQNVTFRCDPISEHNRLYWYRQTLGQGPEFLTYFQNEAQLEKSRLLSDRFSAERPKGSFSTLEIQRTEQGDSAMYLCASSSRDRGLFPSGNTIYFGEGSWLTVV.

This clone was detected a few times. V gene TRBV6-5 combines with J gene TRBJ2-2, with D possibly matching TRBD1 (8 bases). The CDR3 has 15 residues. The germline V and J ends were trimmed by 8 bases and 6 bases, with 19 bases remaining between them. CDR1 MNHEY and CDR2 SVGAGI come from the germline V gene. This chain's CDR3 is CASEGGTGEAGELFF. In DNA form, the CDR3 reads TGTGCCAGCGAGGGGGGGACAGGAGAAGCCGGGGAGCTGTTTTTT.

This chain connects TRBV19 to TRBJ1-4, with TRBD1 matching over 8 bases. V lost 6 bases, J lost 4 bases, and 7 bases stayed unmatched. Per the germline V gene, CDR1 is LNHDA and CDR2 is SQIVND (reference sequence). The CDR3 contains 15 residues. This CDR3 reads CASSLRQGYNEKLFF. DNA of the CDR3: TGTGCCAGTAGCCTCCGACAGGGGTATAATGAAAAACTGTTTTTT.

This clone came up once. This chain connects TRBV2 to TRBJ1-2; D unclear. Germline values: CDR1 SNHLY, CDR2 FYNNEI. V lost 4 bases, J lost 5 bases, and 17 bases lay in between. The CDR3 length is 15 residues. CDR3 sequence: CASSAAGGRTYGYTF. CDR3 DNA sequence: TGTGCCAGCAGTGCTGCCGGTGGACGGACTTATGGCTACACCTTC.

V usage is TRBV6-5 and J usage is TRBJ1-6; D might be TRBD1 (6 bases). The CDR3 totals 15 residues. Germline-derived CDR1 and CDR2 are MNHEY and SVGAGI. V lost 3 bases and J lost 10, with 16 bases in between. CDR3 amino acids: CASSYRGRGMSPLHF. Here the CDR3 DNA reads TGTGCCAGCAGTTATAGGGGCAGGGGCATGTCACCCCTCCACTTT.